This entry features one TCR beta chain sequence. This entry comes from a study of cytomegalovirus exposure and HLA in healthy donors. It was with 60 Vbeta and 13 Jbeta primers that the PCR ran. The assay was immunoSEQ multiplex PCR, and TCRdb's table has in-frame clones only and misses some. The data show more than 110,000 clones, about 82% seen once. The CDR3 is made up of 15 amino acids. The junction had 11 bases not matched to a gene; V was cut back by 5 bases and J by 8 bases. CDR1 and CDR2 (germline): SQVTM, ANQGSEA. The chain employs TRBV29-1 and TRBJ2-1, with TRBD2 matching over 11 bases. This sequence originates from a man aged 25-45 years in good health and CMV-seronegative. The sequencing input was PBMCs. CDR3 amino acids: CSVPLAGVHLYEQFF. In DNA form, the CDR3 reads TGCAGCGTTCCACTAGCGGGAGTTCATTTATATGAGCAGTTCTTC.